This T cell receptor (beta chain) was observed in a study of blood T cell repertoires in COVID-19. V was trimmed by 6 bases and J by 5 bases, leaving 15 bases between them. The CDR3 consists of 14 residues. The germline V gene has CDR1 SGHDT and CDR2 YYEEEE. The protocol was immunoSEQ multiplex PCR, while the TCRdb copy is restricted to in-frame clones and leaves out a portion. The sample carries under 500,000 clones, about 85% recorded once. Participants reported their clinical history, and cohort assignment relied on those reports. V gene TRBV5-6 combines with J gene TRBJ1-5; maybe TRBD1 (6 bases). This TCR was sampled from a woman under 30 with acute COVID-19. Sequenced sample: PBMCs or T cells enriched from blood (not recorded which). DNA of the CDR3: TGTGCCAGCAACACGGTACAGGGCGATCAGCCCCAGCATTTT. It yields the protein CASNTVQGDQPQHF.